The T cell receptor (beta chain) under discussion was sequenced for a study of T cell repertoires in cytomegalovirus infection. There are 13 residues in the CDR3. CDR1 and CDR2 from the germline V gene are DFQATT and SNEGSKA (reference sequence). V was clipped by 6 bases and J by 2 bases, with 13 bases between them. To note about this clonotype: Its target is unknown.

Via MiXCR, TCRdb re-called the reads, giving one row per CDR3 protein. In the table there are approximately 390,000 distinct CDR3 sequences, nearly 35% of which are singletons. The clonotype originates from a human donor in good health (CMV status not recorded). Some clones in this sample may be carry-over from other donors' samples. This material consisted of cultured PBMCs, taken from culture after CMV antigen stimulation. This chain links TRBV20-1 with TRBJ2-5, with D uncertain. Here the CDR3 reads CSAYWTEQETQYF. The CDR3 nucleotides read TGCAGTGCATATTGGACCGAACAAGAGACCCAGTACTTC.